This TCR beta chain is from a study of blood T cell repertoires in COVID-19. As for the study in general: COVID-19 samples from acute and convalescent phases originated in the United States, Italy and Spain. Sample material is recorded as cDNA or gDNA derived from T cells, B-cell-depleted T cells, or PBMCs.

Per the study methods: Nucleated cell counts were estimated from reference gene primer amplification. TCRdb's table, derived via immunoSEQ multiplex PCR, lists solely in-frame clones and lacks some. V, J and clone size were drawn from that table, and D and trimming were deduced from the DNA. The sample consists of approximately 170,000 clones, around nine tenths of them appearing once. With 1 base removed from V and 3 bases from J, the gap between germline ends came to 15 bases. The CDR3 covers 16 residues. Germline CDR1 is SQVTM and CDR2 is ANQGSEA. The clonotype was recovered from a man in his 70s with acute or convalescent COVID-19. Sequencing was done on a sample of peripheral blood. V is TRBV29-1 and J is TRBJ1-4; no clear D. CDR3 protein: CSVEVHTVEANEKLFF. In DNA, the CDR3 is TGCAGCGTTGAAGTCCACACCGTCGAGGCTAATGAAAAACTGTTTTTT.